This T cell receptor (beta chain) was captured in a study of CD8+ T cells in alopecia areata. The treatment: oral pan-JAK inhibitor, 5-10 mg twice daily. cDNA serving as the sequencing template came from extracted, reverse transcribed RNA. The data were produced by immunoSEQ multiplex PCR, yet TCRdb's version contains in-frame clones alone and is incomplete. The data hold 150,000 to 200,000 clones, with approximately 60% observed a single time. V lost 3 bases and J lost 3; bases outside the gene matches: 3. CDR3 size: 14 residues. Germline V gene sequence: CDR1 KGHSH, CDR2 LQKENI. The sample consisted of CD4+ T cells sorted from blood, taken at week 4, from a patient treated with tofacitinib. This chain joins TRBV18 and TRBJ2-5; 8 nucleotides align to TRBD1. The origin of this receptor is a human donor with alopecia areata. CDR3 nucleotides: TGTGCCAGCTCACCCGCAGGGGGCGAAGAGACCCAGTACTTC. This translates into CASSPAGGEETQYF.